One sample yielded the 24 T cell receptor beta chains listed below, sequenced in a study of shared clonotypes between healthy human individuals (dated by TCRdb to the early 2020s). Libraries were made using the immunoSEQ multiplex PCR assay. Held by TCRdb, this immuneACCESS table contains in-frame sequences only and omits some clones. Under half of the omission traces to an unresolved V gene where checked; the cause of the rest is unknown. Across this sample there are 1,500,000 or so clones, with just under 99% seen only once. In total, the top ten clones hold approximately 0.4% of the sample. The material sequenced was naive CD4+ T cells sorted from blood. In the paper's terms, the cell subset or site label means: CD45RA+ positively selected. These receptor sequences come from a man aged 30 to 39 in good health.

The rearrangement uses TRBV11-2 and TRBJ2-7; the D is unclear. Germline V gene lookup returns CDR1 SGHAT and CDR2 FQNNGV. With 1 base removed from V and 11 bases from J, the gap between germline ends came to 12 bases. The length of the CDR3 is 12 residues. The CDR3 nucleotides are TGTGCCAGCAGCTTAGTCAAGCCTACGAAGTACTTC. It translates to CASSLVKPTKYF.

The chain carries TRBV29-1 and TRBJ2-1, with TRBD1 identical over 7 bases. Germline CDR1 is SQVTM and CDR2 is ANQGSEA. The CDR3 consists of 14 residues. The V segment lost 0 bases and the J segment 6 bases; nucleotides outside the gene matches: 5. The CDR3 loop reads CSVEDRGFINEQFF. The CDR3 nucleotides read TGCAGCGTTGAAGACAGGGGGTTCATCAATGAGCAGTTCTTC.

The V gene is TRBV28, the J gene TRBJ2-5; 11 bases line up with TRBD2. V shed 7 bases, J shed 5 bases, and the junction held 6 bases outside the gene matches. The CDR3 has 14 amino acids. CDR1 is MDHEN, CDR2 SYDVKM, per germline. This CDR3 is CASTLAGVRETQYF. The DNA of the CDR3 is TGTGCCAGCACACTAGCGGGAGTCCGGGAGACCCAGTACTTC.

On this clone: At one end the junction does not follow the germline gene, possibly because of a read error. V gene TRBV11-2 combines with J gene TRBJ2-1, with a possible D match to TRBD2 (6 bases). The length of the CDR3 is 16 residues. CDR1 is SGHAT, CDR2 FQNNGV, per germline. CDR3 protein: CASSDRDFLRYSEQFF. As DNA, the CDR3 is TGTGCCAGCAGCGACCGGGACTTCCTCCGTTACAGTGAGCAGTTCTTC.

J is TRBJ1-5 and V is TRBV6-6; no definite D call. Germline V gene sequence: CDR1 MNHNY, CDR2 SVGAGI (reference sequence). This CDR3 is built from 12 residues. The V gene lost 5 bases and the J gene lost 6 bases, with 8 bases spanning the gap. CDR3 amino acids: CASSKEGQPQHF. As DNA, the CDR3 is TGTGCCAGCAGTAAGGAGGGTCAGCCCCAGCATTTT.

This chain joins TRBV5-4 and TRBJ2-7; TRBD2 aligns across 11 bases. The CDR3 is 16 residues long. Germline CDR1 reads SGHNT; CDR2 reads YYREEE (reference sequence). V shed 0 bases, J shed 1 base, and the junction held 3 bases outside the gene matches. CDR3 DNA sequence: TGTGCCAGCAGCTTGGGAACTAGCGGGGGATCCTACGAGCAGTACTTC. This sequence encodes CASSLGTSGGSYEQYF.

The chain links TRBV29-1 to TRBJ2-1, with D perhaps matching TRBD2 (8 bases). The CDR3 runs to 18 residues. Per the germline V gene, CDR1 is SQVTM and CDR2 is ANQGSEA. The chain's CDR3 is CTLSPTEEQGRREGRKFF. CDR3 nucleotide sequence: TGCACCCTATCCCCAACAGAGGAACAGGGGCGACGGGAGGGGAGAAAGTTCTTC.

V gene TRBV28 combines with J gene TRBJ2-1; D not certain. Germline V gene sequence: CDR1 MDHEN, CDR2 SYDVKM. With 3 bases removed from V and 8 bases from J, the gap between germline ends came to 8 bases. This CDR3 is built from 12 residues. The CDR3 sequence is CASSLARYEQFF. The CDR3 nucleotides read TGTGCCAGCAGTTTGGCTAGATATGAGCAGTTCTTC.

Of note for this clone: One junction end disagrees with the germline gene, perhaps due to a read error. V usage is TRBV9 and J usage is TRBJ2-1; 10 bases map to TRBD2. The CDR3 length is 12 residues. Germline CDR1 and CDR2: SGDLS and YYNGEE. For the CDR3, the DNA is TGTGCCAGCAGCGCGGGTTGGGGACTAGCGATCTTC. Amino acid sequence: CASSAGWGLAIF.

The gene calls are TRBV19 and TRBJ2-7, with D perhaps TRBD1 (6 bases). CDR3 size: 14 residues. V was pared by 1 base and J by 3 bases, with 10 bases between. The germline gives CDR1 LNHDA, CDR2 SQIVND (reference sequence). CDR3 nucleotide sequence: TGTGCCAGTAGTATAGGACAGGAGAACTACGAGCAGTACTTC. Encoded protein: CASSIGQENYEQYF.

V is TRBV7-2 and J is TRBJ2-7; 12 bases agree with TRBD2. J gave up 3 bases and V 5 bases, and 8 bases lay outside the gene matches. This CDR3 contains 16 residues. Germline CDR1 and CDR2: SGHTA and FQGNSA. The CDR3 bases are TGTGCCAGCAGCCCCCATCCTAGCGGGAGGGGCTACGAGCAGTACTTC. Translated: CASSPHPSGRGYEQYF.

This rearrangement joins TRBV5-6 to TRBJ1-3; D remains unclear. The CDR3 is 14 amino acids. Germline CDR1 is SGHDT and CDR2 is YYEEEE. Trimming removed 4 bases from V and 5 bases from J, with 13 bases in between. CDR3 sequence (DNA): TGTGCCAGCAGCCCCACCTACAATCGAAACACCATATATTTT. Translation gives CASSPTYNRNTIYF.

The genes are TRBV4-1 and TRBJ2-5; TRBD2 is a possible D gene (6 bases). The germline gives CDR1 MGHRA, CDR2 YSYEKL. This CDR3 contains 13 residues. Trimming left V 4 bases short and J 4 bases short, with 10 bases between. The CDR3 here is CASSRGLGETQYF. The CDR3 nucleotides are TGCGCCAGCAGCCGGGGACTGGGAGAGACCCAGTACTTC.

The genes are TRBV7-9 and TRBJ1-2, with 7 nucleotides matching TRBD1. After removal of 1 base from V and 1 base from J, the junction contained 3 bases not matched to a gene. Germline loops: CDR1 SEHNR, CDR2 FQNEAQ (reference sequence). This CDR3 spans 15 amino acids. CDR3 nucleotide sequence: TGTGCCAGCAGCTTAGATACAGGGGATAACTATGGCTACACCTTC. This codes for CASSLDTGDNYGYTF.

The chain uses TRBV4-3 and TRBJ2-5; 7 positions match TRBD2. V was pared by 4 bases and J by 5 bases, with 7 bases of the junction left unmatched. This CDR3 region has 14 residues. Germline CDR1 reads LGHNA; CDR2 reads YSLEER. The CDR3 sequence is CASSPLGGGETQYF. The CDR3 DNA reads TGCGCCAGCAGCCCCCTGGGGGGAGGGGAGACCCAGTACTTC.

This chain links TRBV18 with TRBJ2-7, with D perhaps TRBD1 or TRBD2 (5 bases each). V was cut by 8 bases and J by 4 bases, with 15 bases left in between. CDR3 length equals 13 residues. Germline loops: CDR1 KGHSH, CDR2 LQKENI. The CDR3 region has the DNA TGTGCCAGCACCCGGGACCTACGGTACGAGCAGTACTTC. Its translation is CASTRDLRYEQYF.

The chain links TRBV11-2 to TRBJ2-7, with TRBD2 as a possible D gene (6 bases). Germline CDR1 and CDR2: SGHAT and FQNNGV. The CDR3 spans 14 residues. V was pared by 2 bases and J by 6 bases, with 14 bases between. The CDR3, as DNA: TGTGCCAGCAGCTTAAAACTAGCCCGGGGCGAGCAGTACTTC. This encodes CASSLKLARGEQYF. Based on the CDR3 plus reference TRBV11-2 and TRBJ2-7, the full variable domain is EAGVAQSPRYKIIEKRQSVAFWCNPISGHATLYWYQQILGQGPKLLIQFQNNGVVDDSQLPKDRFSAERLKGVDSTLKIQPAKLEDSAVYLCASSLKLARGEQYFGPGTRLTVT.

The J gene is TRBJ2-1, the V gene TRBV9; tentative D call: TRBD2 (6 bases). V was trimmed by 0 bases and J by 5 bases, leaving 12 bases between them. The CDR3 is 15 residues long. Germline assignment: CDR1 SGDLS and CDR2 YYNGEE. This CDR3 reads CASSVGTLAHNEQFF. CDR3 coding DNA: TGTGCCAGCAGCGTAGGAACGCTAGCGCACAATGAGCAGTTCTTC. Using reference TRBV9 and TRBJ2-1 for the parts outside the CDR3, the full variable domain is DSGVTQTPKHLITATGQRVTLRCSPRSGDLSVYWYQQSLDQGLQFLIQYYNGEERAKGNILERFSAQQFPDLHSELNLSSLELGDSALYFCASSVGTLAHNEQFFGPGTRLTVL.

The rearrangement uses TRBV4-3 and TRBJ2-3; 7 nucleotides line up with TRBD2. CDR1 is LGHNA, CDR2 YSLEER, per germline. V was clipped by 4 bases and J by 3 bases; unmatched bases: 10. This CDR3 has 16 residues. The CDR3 bases are TGCGCCAGCAGCCCCAGGGAGGGTCTAGGGACAGATACGCAGTATTTT. It specifies CASSPREGLGTDTQYF.

A single count supports this clone. The chain couples TRBV10-3 to TRBJ1-2, with TRBD1 matching 7 bases. In germline, CDR1 is ENHRY, CDR2 SYGVKD. The CDR3 totals 13 residues. Trimming took 10 bases from V and 4 from J; bases not matched to a gene: 9. The CDR3 nucleotides read TGTGCCACCGGTCAGGGGGGCAGCTATGGCTACACCTTC. Encoded protein: CATGQGGSYGYTF.

The V gene is TRBV6-1, the J gene TRBJ2-3; no clear D. V lost 7 bases, J lost 4 bases, and 12 bases lay in between. In germline, CDR1 is MNHNS, CDR2 SASEGT. This CDR3 comprises 13 residues. This CDR3 is CASIPIYADTQYF. The CDR3 DNA reads as TGTGCCAGCATTCCCATCTACGCAGATACGCAGTATTTT.

The CDR3 loop is CASSVGWTNTDTQYF. CDR3 DNA: TGTGCCAGCAGCGTAGGGTGGACTAACACAGATACGCAGTATTTT. This chain uses TRBV9 with TRBJ2-3; TRBD2 is a possible D gene (6 bases). This CDR3 region has 15 residues. Per germline, CDR1 SGDLS and CDR2 YYNGEE. The ends were cut back, 0 bases at V and 2 bases at J, with 10 bases in the middle.

The rearrangement joins TRBV5-1 to TRBJ2-7; 8 positions agree with TRBD2. Looked up from germline, CDR1 is SGHRS and CDR2 is YFSETQ. J lost 1 base, V lost 4 bases, and 10 bases had no gene match. This CDR3 comprises 16 residues. As DNA, the CDR3 is TGCGCCAGCAGCCGGCGAGGAGCGGGAGAATCCTACGAGCAGTACTTC. Translated, it gives CASSRRGAGESYEQYF.

The chain joins TRBV7-8 to TRBJ2-5; D gene unclear. V dropped 1 base and J dropped 5 bases, with 14 bases sitting between them. This CDR3 has 15 amino acids. Germline V CDR1 and CDR2: SGHVS, FQNEAQ. CDR3 sequence (DNA): TGTGCCAGCAGCTTAGTAGGGCTAGGATCGGAGACCCAGTACTTC. Amino acids: CASSLVGLGSETQYF.